This T cell receptor (beta chain) was found in a study of vaccination effects on CD4 cells after COVID-19. Study-wide context: The two convalescent patients provided samples 16 days and one week before vaccination.

This clone was seen only a few times. Its target is unknown. In the ViraFEST assay, antigen-specific CD4+ clonotypes were identified by expansion after peptide-pool stimulation. Culture proceeded for roughly ten days, and CD4+ T cells were then isolated. The individual was infected with SARS-CoV-2 between March and December 2020, as confirmed by PCR. A few million PBMC per well were cultured with 10 IU/ml IL-2 and roughly 10 ug/ml peptides. Produced via immunoSEQ multiplex PCR; TCRdb's table is partial and in-frame only. Of approximately 40,000 clones listed, around 73% are singletons. Germline assignment: CDR1 SGHRS and CDR2 YFSETQ. The V and J ends lost 6 bases and 1 base, in that order; junction bases with no gene match: 2. The CDR3 totals 14 residues.

The chain employs TRBV5-1 and TRBJ2-7, with 12 bases lining up with TRBD2. This clonotype was sampled from a human donor who had a prior SARS-CoV-2 infection. The source material was CD4+ T cells from PBMCs cultured with a peptide pool, sampled before COVID-19 vaccination. CDR3 sequence reads: CASNGLAGSYEQYF. In nucleotides, the CDR3 is TGCGCCAGCAATGGACTAGCGGGGTCCTACGAGCAGTACTTC.